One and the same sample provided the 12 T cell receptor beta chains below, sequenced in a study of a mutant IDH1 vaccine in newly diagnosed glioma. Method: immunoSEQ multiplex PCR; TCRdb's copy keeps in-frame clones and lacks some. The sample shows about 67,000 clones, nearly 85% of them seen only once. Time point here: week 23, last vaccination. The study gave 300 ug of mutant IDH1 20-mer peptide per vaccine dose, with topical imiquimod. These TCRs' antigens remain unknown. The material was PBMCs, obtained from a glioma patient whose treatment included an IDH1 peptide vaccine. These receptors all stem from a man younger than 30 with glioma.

The CDR3: CASSLTTQANYGYTF. CDR3 nucleotide sequence: TGCGCCAGCAGCCTAACCACCCAGGCTAACTATGGCTACACCTTC. This chain links TRBV5-1 with TRBJ1-2; no reliable D call. Germline V gene data show CDR1 as SGHRS and CDR2 as YFSETQ. The CDR3 contains 15 residues. V lost 4 bases, J lost 0 bases, and 13 bases lay in between.

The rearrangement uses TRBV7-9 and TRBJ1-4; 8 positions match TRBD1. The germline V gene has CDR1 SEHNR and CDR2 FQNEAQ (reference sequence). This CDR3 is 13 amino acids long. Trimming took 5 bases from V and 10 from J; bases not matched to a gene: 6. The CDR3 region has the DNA TGTGCCAGCAGCACCGAGGGGACAGGAAAACTGTTTTTT. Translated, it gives CASSTEGTGKLFF.

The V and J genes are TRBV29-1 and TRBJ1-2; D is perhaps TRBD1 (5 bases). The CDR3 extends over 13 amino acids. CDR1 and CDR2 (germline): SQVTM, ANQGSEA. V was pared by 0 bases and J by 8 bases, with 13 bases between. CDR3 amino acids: CSVEDGTRAGYTF. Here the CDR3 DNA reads TGCAGCGTTGAAGACGGGACCCGAGCCGGCTACACCTTC.

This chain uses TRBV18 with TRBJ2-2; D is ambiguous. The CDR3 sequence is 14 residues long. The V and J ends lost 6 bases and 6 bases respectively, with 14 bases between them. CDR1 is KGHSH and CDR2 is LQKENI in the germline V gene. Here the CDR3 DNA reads TGTGCCAGCTCTACCCAATCGGTCCCCGGGGAGCTGTTTTTT. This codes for CASSTQSVPGELFF. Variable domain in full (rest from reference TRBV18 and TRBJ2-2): NAGVMQNPRHLVRRRGQEARLRCSPMKGHSHVYWYRQLPEEGLKFMVYLQKENIIDESGMPKERFSAEFPKEGPSILRIQQVVRGDSAAYFCASSTQSVPGELFFGEGSRLTVL.

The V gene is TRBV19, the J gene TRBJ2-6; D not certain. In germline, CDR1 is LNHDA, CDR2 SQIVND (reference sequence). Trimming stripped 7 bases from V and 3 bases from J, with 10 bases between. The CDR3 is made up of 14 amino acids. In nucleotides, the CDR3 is TGTGCCAGTACCGTGCCGAGTGGGGCCAACGTCCTGACTTTC. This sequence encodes CASTVPSGANVLTF. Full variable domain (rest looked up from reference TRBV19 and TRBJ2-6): DGGITQSPKYLFRKEGQNVTLSCEQNLNHDAMYWYRQDPGQGLRLIYYSQIVNDFQKGDIAEGYSVSREKKESFPLTVTSAQKNPTAFYLCASTVPSGANVLTFGAGSRLTVL.

DNA for the CDR3: TGTGCCTGGAGTCCCCGGAAGGCTTACAATGAGCAGTTCTTC. Translation gives CAWSPRKAYNEQFF. This chain uses TRBV30 with TRBJ2-1; D remains ambiguous. With 2 bases removed from V and 4 bases from J, the gap between germline ends came to 12 bases. This CDR3 region has 14 residues. Germline-derived CDR1 and CDR2 are GTSNPN and SVGIG (reference sequence).

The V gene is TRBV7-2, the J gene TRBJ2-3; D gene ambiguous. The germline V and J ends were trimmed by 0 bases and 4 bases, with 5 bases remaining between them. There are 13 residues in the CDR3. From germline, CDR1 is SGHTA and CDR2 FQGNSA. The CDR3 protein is CASSLAFADTQYF. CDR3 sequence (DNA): TGTGCCAGCAGCTTAGCGTTCGCAGATACGCAGTATTTT. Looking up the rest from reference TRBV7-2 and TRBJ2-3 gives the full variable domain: GAGVSQSPSNKVTEKGKDVELRCDPISGHTALYWYRQSLGQGLEFLIYFQGNSAPDKSGLPSDRFSAERTGGSVSTLTIQRTQQEDSAVYLCASSLAFADTQYFGPGTRLTVL.

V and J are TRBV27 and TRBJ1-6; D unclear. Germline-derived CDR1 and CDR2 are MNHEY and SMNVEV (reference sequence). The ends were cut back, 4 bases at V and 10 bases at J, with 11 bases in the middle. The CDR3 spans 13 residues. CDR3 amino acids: CASSSSGKSPLHF. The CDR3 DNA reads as TGTGCCAGCAGTTCATCTGGAAAATCACCCCTCCACTTT.

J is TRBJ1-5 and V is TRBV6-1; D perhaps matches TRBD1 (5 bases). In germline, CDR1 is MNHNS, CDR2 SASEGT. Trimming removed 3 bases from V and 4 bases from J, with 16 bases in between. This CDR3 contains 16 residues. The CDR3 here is CASSERPRGGNQPQHF. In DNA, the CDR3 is TGTGCCAGCAGTGAGAGACCTCGGGGGGGAAATCAGCCCCAGCATTTT.

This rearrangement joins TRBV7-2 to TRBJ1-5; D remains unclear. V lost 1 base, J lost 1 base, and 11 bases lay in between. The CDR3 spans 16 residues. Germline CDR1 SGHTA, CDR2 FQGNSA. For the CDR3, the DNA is TGTGCCAGCAGCTTAGAGACCGGAAGGAGCAATCAGCCCCAGCATTTT. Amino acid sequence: CASSLETGRSNQPQHF.

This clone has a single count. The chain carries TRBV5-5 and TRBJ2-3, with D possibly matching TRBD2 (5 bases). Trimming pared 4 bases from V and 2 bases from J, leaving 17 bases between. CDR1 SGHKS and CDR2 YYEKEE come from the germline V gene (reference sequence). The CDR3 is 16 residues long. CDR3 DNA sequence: TGTGCCAGCAGCCCCTCACGGTCCGGGGTCACAGATACGCAGTATTTT. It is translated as CASSPSRSGVTDTQYF.

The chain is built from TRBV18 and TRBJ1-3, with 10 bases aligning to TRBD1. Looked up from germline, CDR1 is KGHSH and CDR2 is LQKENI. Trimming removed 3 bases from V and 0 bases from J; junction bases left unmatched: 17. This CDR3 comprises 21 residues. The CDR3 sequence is CASSPSGLTTGGFDSGNTIYF. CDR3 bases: TGTGCCAGCTCACCCAGTGGCCTAACGACAGGGGGCTTCGACTCTGGAAACACCATATATTTT.